What follows are 9 T cell receptor beta chains derived from one specimen sequenced in a study of fetal regulatory T cell absence and autoimmunity. Method: immunoSEQ multiplex PCR; TCRdb's copy keeps in-frame clones and lacks some. Among about 46,000 clones listed, 70% to 85% were seen once. The source material was cord blood. The origin of the receptors is a newborn boy with IPEX syndrome.

The genes are TRBV5-4 and TRBJ1-1, with TRBD1 as a possible D gene (5 bases). CDR1 is SGHNT and CDR2 is YYREEE in the germline V gene (reference sequence). V was clipped by 1 base and J by 1 base, with 5 bases between them. This CDR3 comprises 13 residues. CDR3 coding DNA: TGTGCCAGCAGCTTGAGGGGGAACACTGAAGCTTTCTTT. Amino acids: CASSLRGNTEAFF. The full variable domain, with the rest looked up from reference TRBV5-4 and TRBJ1-1, is ETGVTQSPTHLIKTRGQQVTLRCSSQSGHNTVSWYQQALGQGPQFIFQYYREEENGRGNFPPRFSGLQFPNYSSELNVNALELDDSALYLCASSLRGNTEAFFGQGTRLTVV.

This chain uses TRBV2 with TRBJ2-1, with 7 bases aligning to TRBD2. Germline assignment: CDR1 SNHLY and CDR2 FYNNEI. Germline trimming cut 4 bases from V and 6 bases from J; bases unmatched to any gene: 3. The CDR3 runs 13 residues. CDR3 protein: CASSGEGRNEQFF. CDR3 coding DNA: TGTGCCAGCAGTGGGGAGGGGCGCAATGAGCAGTTCTTC.

The V and J genes are TRBV4-1 and TRBJ2-5; 13 bases are a match to TRBD2. Losses at the gene ends were 2 bases for V and 5 bases for J; bases not matched to a gene: 5. CDR1 is MGHRA and CDR2 is YSYEKL in the germline V gene. The CDR3 totals 16 residues. The CDR3 nucleotides are TGCGCCAGCAGCCAAAGCACTAGCGGGGGGGCTGAGACCCAGTACTTC. It encodes CASSQSTSGGAETQYF.

The sample holds one count of this clone. The rearrangement links TRBV7-2 to TRBJ2-5; 11 nucleotides align to TRBD2. This CDR3 region has 16 residues. Unmatched junction bases numbered 5, after V lost 0 bases and J lost 5 bases. Germline CDR1 reads SGHTA; CDR2 reads FQGNSA. The DNA of the CDR3 is TGTGCCAGCAGCTTAGCGGTAGCGGGAGGGCCGGAGACCCAGTACTTC. Its protein product is CASSLAVAGGPETQYF.

The CDR3 DNA reads as TGTGCCAGCAATAGGGACAGGGGTTACAATGAGCAGTTCTTC. Its translation is CASNRDRGYNEQFF. The rearrangement uses TRBV6-5 and TRBJ2-1, with 10 nucleotides matching TRBD1. The germline CDR1 and CDR2 sequences are MNHEY and SVGAGI. The CDR3 length is 14 residues. With V trimmed by 7 bases and J by 4 bases, 4 bases remained unmatched.

The chain uses TRBV11-3 and TRBJ2-3; 8 bases line up with TRBD2. Trimming took 3 bases from V and 4 from J; bases not matched to a gene: 12. CDR3 length: 17 amino acids. The germline V gene has CDR1 SGHNT and CDR2 YENEEA. The CDR3 sequence: CASSFFTYGLAPDTQYF. The CDR3 region has the DNA TGTGCCAGCAGCTTTTTTACATACGGACTAGCACCAGATACGCAGTATTTT.

The CDR3 sequence is CASSEPAGEVDEQYF. The DNA of the CDR3 is TGTGCCAGCAGTGAACCAGCGGGAGAAGTCGACGAGCAGTACTTC. This rearrangement joins TRBV2 to TRBJ2-7; TRBD2 matches at 8 bases. J was trimmed by 5 bases and V by 2 bases; bases with no gene match: 8. This CDR3 is built from 15 residues. Germline CDR1 is SNHLY and CDR2 is FYNNEI.

The CDR3 reads CAWSVDSNQPQHF. In DNA form, the CDR3 reads TGTGCCTGGAGTGTGGACAGCAATCAGCCCCAGCATTTT. The rearrangement links TRBV30 to TRBJ1-5; D ambiguous. V was trimmed by 0 bases and J by 1 base, leaving 4 bases between them. The germline gives CDR1 GTSNPN, CDR2 SVGIG (reference sequence). The CDR3 is made up of 13 amino acids.

This chain uses TRBV4-1 with TRBJ2-2, with TRBD2 matching 15 bases. The CDR3 runs to 18 residues. Trimming at V came to 1 base and at J to 4 bases, leaving 4 bases not matched to a gene. Germline loops: CDR1 MGHRA, CDR2 YSYEKL. Here the CDR3 reads CASSQGTSGGASTGELFF. CDR3 sequence (DNA): TGCGCCAGCAGCCAAGGGACTAGCGGGGGGGCCTCCACCGGGGAGCTGTTTTTT.